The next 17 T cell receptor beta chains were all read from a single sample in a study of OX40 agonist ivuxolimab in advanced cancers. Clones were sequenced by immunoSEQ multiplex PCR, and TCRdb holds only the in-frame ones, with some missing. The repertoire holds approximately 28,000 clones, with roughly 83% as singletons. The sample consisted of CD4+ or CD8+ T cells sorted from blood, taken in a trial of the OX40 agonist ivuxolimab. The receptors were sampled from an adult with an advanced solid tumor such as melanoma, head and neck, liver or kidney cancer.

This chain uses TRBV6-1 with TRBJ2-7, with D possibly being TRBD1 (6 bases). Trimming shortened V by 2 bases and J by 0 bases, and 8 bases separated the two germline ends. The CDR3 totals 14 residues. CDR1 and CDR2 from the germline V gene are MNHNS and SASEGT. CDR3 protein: CASSEWDNSYEQYF. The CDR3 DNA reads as TGTGCCAGCAGTGAATGGGACAACTCCTACGAGCAGTACTTC.

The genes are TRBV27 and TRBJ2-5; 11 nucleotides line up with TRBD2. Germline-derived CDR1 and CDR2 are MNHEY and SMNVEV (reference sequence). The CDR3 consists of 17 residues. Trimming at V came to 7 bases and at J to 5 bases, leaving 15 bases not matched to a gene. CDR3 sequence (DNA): TGTGCCAGCATTCCAGGGGGTGGTAGCGGGAGGGGCGAGACCCAGTACTTC. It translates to CASIPGGGSGRGETQYF.

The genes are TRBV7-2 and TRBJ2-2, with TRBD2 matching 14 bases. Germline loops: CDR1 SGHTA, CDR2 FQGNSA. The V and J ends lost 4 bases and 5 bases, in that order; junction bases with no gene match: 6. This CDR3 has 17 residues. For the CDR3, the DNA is TGTGCCAGCAGCTGTCCCGGGACTAGCGGGAGTACCGGGGAGCTGTTTTTT. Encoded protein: CASSCPGTSGSTGELFF. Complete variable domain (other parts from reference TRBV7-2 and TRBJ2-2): GAGVSQSPSNKVTEKGKDVELRCDPISGHTALYWYRQSLGQGLEFLIYFQGNSAPDKSGLPSDRFSAERTGGSVSTLTIQRTQQEDSAVYLCASSCPGTSGSTGELFFGEGSRLTVL.

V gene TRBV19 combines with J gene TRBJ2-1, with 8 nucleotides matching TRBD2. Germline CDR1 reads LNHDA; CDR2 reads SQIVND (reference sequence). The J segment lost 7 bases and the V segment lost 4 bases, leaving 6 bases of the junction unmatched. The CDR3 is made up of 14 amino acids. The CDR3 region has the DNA TGTGCCAGTAGTACCGGGAGGGCCTTAAATGAGCAGTTCTTC. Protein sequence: CASSTGRALNEQFF.

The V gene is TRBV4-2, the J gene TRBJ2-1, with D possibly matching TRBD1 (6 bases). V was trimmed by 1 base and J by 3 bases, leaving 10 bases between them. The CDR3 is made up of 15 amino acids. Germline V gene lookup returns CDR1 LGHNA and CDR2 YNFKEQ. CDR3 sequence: CASSQAMDSYNEQFF. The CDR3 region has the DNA TGTGCCAGCAGCCAAGCGATGGACAGCTACAATGAGCAGTTCTTC.

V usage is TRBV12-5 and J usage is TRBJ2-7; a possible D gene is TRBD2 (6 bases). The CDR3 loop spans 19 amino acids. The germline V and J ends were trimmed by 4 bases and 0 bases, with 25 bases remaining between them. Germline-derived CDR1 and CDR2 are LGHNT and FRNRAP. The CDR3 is CASGSRGSGSLESSYEQYF. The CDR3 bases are TGTGCTAGTGGTTCCCGGGGAAGCGGGTCTCTCGAAAGCTCCTACGAGCAGTACTTC.

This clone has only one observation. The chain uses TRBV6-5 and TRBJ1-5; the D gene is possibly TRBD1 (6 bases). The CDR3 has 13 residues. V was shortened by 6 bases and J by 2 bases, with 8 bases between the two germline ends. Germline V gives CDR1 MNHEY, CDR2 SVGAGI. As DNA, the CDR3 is TGTGCCAGCAGCTCAGGGGGCAATCAGCCCCAGCATTTT. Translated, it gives CASSSGGNQPQHF.

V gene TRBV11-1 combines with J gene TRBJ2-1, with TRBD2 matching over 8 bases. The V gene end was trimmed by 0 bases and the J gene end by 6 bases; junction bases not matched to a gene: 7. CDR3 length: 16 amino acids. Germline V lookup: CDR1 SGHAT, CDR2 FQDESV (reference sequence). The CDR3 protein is CASSLAFSGSINEQFF. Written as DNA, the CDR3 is TGTGCCAGCAGCTTAGCGTTCAGCGGGAGTATCAATGAGCAGTTCTTC.

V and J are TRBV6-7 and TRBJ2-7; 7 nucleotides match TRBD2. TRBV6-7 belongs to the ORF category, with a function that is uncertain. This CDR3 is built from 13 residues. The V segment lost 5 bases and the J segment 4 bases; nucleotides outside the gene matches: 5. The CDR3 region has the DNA TGTGCCAGCAGTCCCCCCGGGGGGTACGAGCAGTACTTC. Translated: CASSPPGGYEQYF.

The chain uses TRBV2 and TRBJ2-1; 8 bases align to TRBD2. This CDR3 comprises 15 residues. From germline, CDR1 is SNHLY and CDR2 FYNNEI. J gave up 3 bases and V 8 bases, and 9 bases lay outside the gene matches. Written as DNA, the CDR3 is TGTGCCAGCTCGGCCTGGCGGGAGGTCTACAATGAGCAGTTCTTC. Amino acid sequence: CASSAWREVYNEQFF.

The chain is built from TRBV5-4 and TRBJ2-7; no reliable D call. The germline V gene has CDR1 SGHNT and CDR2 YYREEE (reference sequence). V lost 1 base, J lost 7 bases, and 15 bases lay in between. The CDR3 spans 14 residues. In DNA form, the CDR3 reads TGTGCCAGCAGCTTGCGCCCCGTAGCAAGTGAGCAGTACTTC. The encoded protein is CASSLRPVASEQYF.

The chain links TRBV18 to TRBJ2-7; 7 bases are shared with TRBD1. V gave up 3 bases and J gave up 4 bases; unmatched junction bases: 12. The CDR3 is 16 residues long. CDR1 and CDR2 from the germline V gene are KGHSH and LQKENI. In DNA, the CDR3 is TGTGCCAGCTCACCTACTGACAGGGCGCATCGGTACGAGCAGTACTTC. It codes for CASSPTDRAHRYEQYF.

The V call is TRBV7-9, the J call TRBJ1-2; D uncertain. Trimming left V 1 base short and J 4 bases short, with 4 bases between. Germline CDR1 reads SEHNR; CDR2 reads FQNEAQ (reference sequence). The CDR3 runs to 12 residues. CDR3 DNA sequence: TGTGCCAGCAGCTTAGGAGCCTATGGCTACACCTTC. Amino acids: CASSLGAYGYTF.

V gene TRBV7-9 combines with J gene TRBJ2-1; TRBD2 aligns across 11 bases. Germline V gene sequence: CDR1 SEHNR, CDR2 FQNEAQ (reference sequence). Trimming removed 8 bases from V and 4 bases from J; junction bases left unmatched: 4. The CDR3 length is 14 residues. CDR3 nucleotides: TGTGCCAGCCGCGGGACTAGCGGTTACAATGAGCAGTTCTTC. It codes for CASRGTSGYNEQFF.

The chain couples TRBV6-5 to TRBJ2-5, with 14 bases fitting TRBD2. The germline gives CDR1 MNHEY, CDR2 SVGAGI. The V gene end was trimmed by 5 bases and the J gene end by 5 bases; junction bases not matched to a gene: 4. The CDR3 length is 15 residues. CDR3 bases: TGTGCCAGCAGTAGGACTAGCGGGAGGTATGAGACCCAGTACTTC. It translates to CASSRTSGRYETQYF.

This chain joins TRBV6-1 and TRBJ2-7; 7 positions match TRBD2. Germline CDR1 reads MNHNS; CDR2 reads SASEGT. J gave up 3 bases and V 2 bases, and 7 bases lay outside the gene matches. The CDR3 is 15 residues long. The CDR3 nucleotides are TGTGCCAGCAGTGAATTGGGGGGAGGGCGCTACGAGCAGTACTTC. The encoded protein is CASSELGGGRYEQYF.

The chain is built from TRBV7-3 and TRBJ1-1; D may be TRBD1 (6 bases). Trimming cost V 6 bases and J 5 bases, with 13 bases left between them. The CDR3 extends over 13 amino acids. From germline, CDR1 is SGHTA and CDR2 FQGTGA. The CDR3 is CASRAGVGTEAFF. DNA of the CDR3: TGTGCCAGCAGAGCAGGGGTGGGTACTGAAGCTTTCTTT.